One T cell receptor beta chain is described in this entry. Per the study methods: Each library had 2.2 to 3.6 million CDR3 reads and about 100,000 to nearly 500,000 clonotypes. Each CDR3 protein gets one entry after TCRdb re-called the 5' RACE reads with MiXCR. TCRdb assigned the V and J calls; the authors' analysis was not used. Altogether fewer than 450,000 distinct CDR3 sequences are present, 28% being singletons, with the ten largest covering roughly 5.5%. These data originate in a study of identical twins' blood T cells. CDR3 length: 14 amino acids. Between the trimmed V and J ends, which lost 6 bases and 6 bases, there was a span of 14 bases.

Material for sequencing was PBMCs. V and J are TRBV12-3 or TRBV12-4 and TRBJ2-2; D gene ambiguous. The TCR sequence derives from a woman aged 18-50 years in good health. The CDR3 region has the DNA TGTGCCAGCAGAAAAACAGTCTCGGCCGGGGAGCTGTTTTTT. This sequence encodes CASRKTVSAGELFF.